The rows below give T cell receptor beta chains drawn from one sample of a study of blood T cell repertoires in COVID-19. Clones were read by immunoSEQ multiplex PCR, and TCRdb kept only the in-frame ones, dropping some. The sample has approximately 190,000 clones, roughly 80% seen once. The material sequenced was peripheral blood. The receptor source for this set is a man aged 60 to 75 with acute or convalescent COVID-19. Both conserved end residues are part of each CDR3. The D gene is left open where the match is weak. The size field is filled for only some rows; it gives once, few, many or a size class.

TRBJ2-2,NA,NA,TRBV30,CAWSDPRAGRGELFF,TGTGCCTGGAGTGACCCCCGGGCGGGGCGCGGGGAGCTGTTTTTT
TRBJ2-3,NA,NA,TRBV19,CASSIAGFTDTQYF,TGTGCCAGTAGTATAGCAGGGTTCACAGATACGCAGTATTTT
TRBJ1-5,TRBD1,once,TRBV6-5,CASTLDRGQPQHF,TGTGCCAGCACCTTGGACAGGGGTCAGCCCCAGCATTTT
TRBJ1-1,NA,NA,TRBV7-2,CASSGPRNTEAFF,TGTGCCAGCAGTGGGCCCCGGAACACTGAAGCTTTCTTT
TRBJ2-7,TRBD2,NA,TRBV23-1,CASSQSQGLLSYEQYF,TGCGCCAGCAGTCAATCGCAGGGACTACTCTCCTACGAGCAGTACTTC
TRBJ1-1,NA,once,TRBV7-2,CASSSRRGNMNTEAFF,TGTGCCAGCAGCTCGAGAAGGGGCAATATGAACACTGAAGCTTTCTTT
TRBJ2-3,TRBD1,NA,TRBV6-2/TRBV6-3,CASTPGGFGTDTQYF,TGTGCCAGCACCCCAGGGGGTTTCGGCACAGATACGCAGTATTTT
TRBJ2-7,TRBD2,few,TRBV5-1,CASSFWTSGRNEQYF,TGCGCCAGCAGCTTCTGGACTAGCGGGAGGAACGAGCAGTACTTC
TRBJ1-1,NA,NA,TRBV14,CASSPQGKGPAEAFF,TGTGCCAGCAGCCCCCAGGGGAAGGGTCCGGCTGAAGCTTTCTTT
TRBJ2-1,NA,NA,TRBV19,CAGPLGGGPHNEQFF,TGTGCCGGACCCCTAGGGGGAGGGCCCCACAATGAGCAGTTCTTC
TRBJ2-4,TRBD1,NA,TRBV11-2,CASSVNRGNIQYF,TGTGCCAGCAGCGTGAACAGGGGAAACATTCAGTACTTC